These 11 T cell receptor beta chains were all obtained from the same sample, sequenced in a study of T-cell reconstitution after alpha-beta-depleted transplantation in children. TCRbeta library construction was performed incorporating unique molecular identifiers. TCRdb redid the calling of the PCR reads with MiXCR, one entry per CDR3 protein. The data contain about 500,000 distinct CDR3 sequences, about 31% of them singletons. Specimen: PBMCs from the stem cell graft donor, collected from the stem cell graft. The source of these receptors is a human donor who donated a stem cell graft to a child with aplastic anemia.

The chain carries TRBV20-1 and TRBJ2-1; 7 bases match TRBD2. From germline, CDR1 is DFQATT and CDR2 SNEGSKA (reference sequence). This CDR3 has 15 residues. V shed 0 bases, J shed 4 bases, and the junction held 6 bases outside the gene matches. CDR3 sequence: CSARDSSGNYNEQFF. DNA for the CDR3: TGCAGTGCTAGAGATTCCAGCGGGAATTACAATGAGCAGTTCTTC.

This clonotype appeared a single time. V gene TRBV3-1 combines with J gene TRBJ2-2; the D gene is possibly TRBD2 (5 bases). This CDR3 spans 16 amino acids. V was pared by 1 base and J by 1 base, with 10 bases between. Per the germline V gene, CDR1 is LGHDT and CDR2 is YNNKEL (reference sequence). CDR3 in DNA: TGTGCCAGCAGCCAAGCAGCGGCAGTGAACACCGGGGAGCTGTTTTTT. This encodes CASSQAAAVNTGELFF.

In its sample, this clonotype was seen a few times. CDR3 bases: TGCAGTGCTAGCCAGCGGGGGGGGAACACTGAAGCTTTCTTT. This translates into CSASQRGGNTEAFF. V and J are TRBV20-1 and TRBJ1-1; D might be TRBD1 (5 bases). The germline V and J ends were trimmed by 3 bases and 1 base, with 12 bases remaining between them. Per the germline V gene, CDR1 is DFQATT and CDR2 is SNEGSKA (reference sequence). This CDR3 has 14 residues.

This rearrangement joins TRBV7-3 to TRBJ2-6; maybe TRBD2 (5 bases). V lost 7 bases to trimming and J lost 1 base, with 11 bases between them. Germline CDR1 SGHTA, CDR2 FQGTGA. This CDR3 has 15 amino acids. The CDR3 nucleotides read TGTGCCAGCACACGAGGAGGTTCTGGGGCCAACGTCCTGACTTTC. Translation gives CASTRGGSGANVLTF.

V gene TRBV21-1 combines with J gene TRBJ2-4; TRBD1, the D gene given by the table, was not confirmed from the DNA. TRBV21-1 is described as a pseudogene. This CDR3 comprises 13 residues. CDR3 sequence reads: CASSNSGQLGQYF. The CDR3 DNA reads as TGTGCCAGCAGCAACTCCGGACAGTTAGGACAGTACTTC.

This rearrangement joins TRBV5-1 to TRBJ2-3; D is perhaps TRBD2 (6 bases). CDR3 length: 17 residues. Germline-derived CDR1 and CDR2 are SGHRS and YFSETQ. Trimming removed 4 bases at V and 0 bases at J, with 18 bases between. This CDR3 reads CASSTGLTGLSTDTQYF. The CDR3, as DNA: TGCGCCAGCAGCACCGGACTAACAGGTCTCAGCACAGATACGCAGTATTTT.

J is TRBJ2-5 and V is TRBV7-8; 8 nucleotides align to TRBD1. CDR1 and CDR2 from the germline V gene are SGHVS and FQNEAQ. The ends lost 5 bases at V and 3 bases at J; junction bases unmatched: 5. The CDR3 has 14 amino acids. DNA of the CDR3: TGTGCCAGCAGCCCGGACAGGGTAAAAGAGACCCAGTACTTC. Protein sequence: CASSPDRVKETQYF.

This clonotype has only a few counts. The V gene is TRBV20-1, the J gene TRBJ2-7, with TRBD1 as a possible D gene (6 bases). V shed 6 bases and J shed 2 bases, with 11 bases lying between them. Per the germline V gene, CDR1 is DFQATT and CDR2 is SNEGSKA (reference sequence). The CDR3 sequence is 12 residues long. CDR3 nucleotide sequence: TGCAGTGCACCGGACAGCCCCTACGAGCAGTACTTC. It is translated as CSAPDSPYEQYF.

This clonotype was seen just once. The junction departs from the called germline gene at one end, perhaps through a read error. The chain recombines TRBV29-1 with TRBJ2-2, with TRBD2 matching 8 bases. CDR1 and CDR2 from the germline V gene are SQVTM and ANQGSEA. CDR3 length: 12 amino acids. DNA for the CDR3: TGCAGCGCGGGGGGGAGAACCGCGGAGCTGTTTTTT. The encoded protein is CSAGGRTAELFF.

A few counts support this clonotype. The chain is built from TRBV10-3 and TRBJ2-1; D gene ambiguous. Trimming shortened V by 1 base and J by 9 bases, and 10 bases separated the two germline ends. The germline gives CDR1 ENHRY, CDR2 SYGVKD. This CDR3 spans 13 amino acids. The CDR3 is CAISELKTPEQFF. The CDR3 nucleotides are TGTGCCATCAGTGAGTTGAAGACCCCTGAGCAGTTCTTC.

The chain is built from TRBV4-3 and TRBJ1-5; no clear D gene. This CDR3 contains 14 residues. Trimming stripped 0 bases from V and 7 bases from J, with 10 bases between. Germline CDR1 LGHNA, CDR2 YSLEER. The CDR3 sequence: CASSQDHGVQPQHF. CDR3 DNA sequence: TGCGCCAGCAGCCAAGATCACGGTGTACAGCCCCAGCATTTT.